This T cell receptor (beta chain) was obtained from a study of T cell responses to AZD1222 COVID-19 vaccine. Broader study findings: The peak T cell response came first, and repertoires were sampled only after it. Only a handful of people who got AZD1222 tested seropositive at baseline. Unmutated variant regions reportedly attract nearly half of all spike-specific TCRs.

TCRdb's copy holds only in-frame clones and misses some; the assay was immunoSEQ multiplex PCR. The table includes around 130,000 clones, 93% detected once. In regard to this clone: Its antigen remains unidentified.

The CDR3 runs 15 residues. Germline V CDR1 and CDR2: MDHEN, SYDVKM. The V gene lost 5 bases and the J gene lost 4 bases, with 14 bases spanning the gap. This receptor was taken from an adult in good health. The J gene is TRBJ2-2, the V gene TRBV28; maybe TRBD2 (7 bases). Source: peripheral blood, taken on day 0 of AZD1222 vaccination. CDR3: CASSGREGGTGELFF. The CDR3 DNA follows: TGTGCCAGCAGTGGGAGGGAAGGGGGCACCGGGGAGCTGTTTTTT.